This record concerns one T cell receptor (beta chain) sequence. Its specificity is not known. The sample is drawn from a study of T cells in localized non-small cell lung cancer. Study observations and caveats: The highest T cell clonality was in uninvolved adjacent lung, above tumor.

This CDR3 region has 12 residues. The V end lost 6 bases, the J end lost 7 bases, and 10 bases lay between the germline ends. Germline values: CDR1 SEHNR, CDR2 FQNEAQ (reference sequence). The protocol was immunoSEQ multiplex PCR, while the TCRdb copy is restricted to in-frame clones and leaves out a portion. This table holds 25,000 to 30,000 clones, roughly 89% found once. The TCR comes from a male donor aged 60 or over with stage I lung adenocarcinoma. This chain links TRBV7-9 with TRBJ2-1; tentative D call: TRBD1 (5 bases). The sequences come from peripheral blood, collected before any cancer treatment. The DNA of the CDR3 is TGTGCCAGCAGGCAACAGGAGAATGAGCAGTTCTTC. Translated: CASRQQENEQFF.